The rows below give T cell receptor beta chains drawn from one sample of a study of T cell repertoires in cytomegalovirus infection. No cognate antigen is known for these TCRs. TCRdb fed the reads into MiXCR, producing one record per CDR3 protein. The repertoire has roughly 120,000 distinct CDR3 sequences, 10% of them found once; the top ten carry 31%. Sequencing input: PBMCs, sequenced either directly or after in vitro stimulation (not recorded which). Every receptor here comes from a human donor in good health (CMV status not recorded). Some clones in this sample may be carry-over from other donors' samples. Both conserved end residues are trimmed from each CDR3.

j_call | v_call | cdr3_aa
TRBJ1-4 | TRBV28 | ASSPSDRGQGEKLF
TRBJ2-1 | TRBV12-3/TRBV12-4 | ASSGPEGWYEQF
TRBJ2-1 | TRBV7-6 | ASSFNSGHLKRENEQF
TRBJ2-7 | TRBV7-8 | ASSPGQGISYEQY
TRBJ2-1 | TRBV4-3 | ASSQDSSLYNEQF
TRBJ2-5 | TRBV12-3/TRBV12-4 | AGSGGETQY
TRBJ2-6 | TRBV4-3 | ASSQDVYSGANVLT
TRBJ1-1 | TRBV19 | ASNRISNTEAF
TRBJ2-1 | TRBV5-1 | ASIGLAGVEQF
TRBJ1-2 | TRBV7-3 | ASSLPFGSTYGYT
TRBJ2-1 | TRBV7-6 | ASSLVGGSSYNEQF
TRBJ2-1 | TRBV25-1 | ASSEWTHLEGTGSNEQF
TRBJ2-3 | TRBV7-9 | ASSLMDSTYTQY
TRBJ2-1 | TRBV7-2 | ASSPASPSSYNEQF
TRBJ2-5 | TRBV11-3 | ASSLRPTQETQY